The following is a T cell receptor (beta chain) sequence with its context. These data come from a study of blood T cell repertoires in COVID-19. Per the original methods: Amplification of reference gene primers was used by the study to estimate nucleated cell counts. This table comes from immunoSEQ multiplex PCR, and its TCRdb copy is limited to in-frame clones, with some not included. That table supplies the V and J calls and clone size; D and trimming were determined from the DNA. This sample has about 670,000 clones, with 75% to 90% found just once. Trimming stripped 5 bases from V and 10 bases from J, with 12 bases between. The CDR3 is 13 residues long. The germline V gene encodes CDR1 PRHDT and CDR2 FYEKMQ (reference sequence).

The chain employs TRBV13 and TRBJ1-6, with unresolved D. This sequence originates from a woman aged 18-35 years with acute or convalescent COVID-19. What was sequenced was peripheral blood. CDR3 nucleotides: TGTGCCAGCAGCCGGGGAATTGAGTCACCCCTCCACTTT. Translating gives CASSRGIESPLHF.